A single sample gave rise to the 3 T cell receptor beta chains below, sequenced in a study of STAT5B mutations in CD4+ large granular lymphocyte leukemia. Libraries were prepared by immunoSEQ multiplex PCR; TCRdb keeps only in-frame clonotypes and omits some of them. The table has roughly 30,000 clones, 65% to 80% seen once; the top ten hold around 2.1%. Sequencing was carried out using CD4+ T cells from blood buffy coats. The receptors shown here come from a human donor in good health.

The chain joins TRBV27 to TRBJ1-2; 11 nucleotides match TRBD1. The CDR3 totals 14 residues. The germline CDR1 and CDR2 sequences are MNHEY and SMNVEV (reference sequence). Unmatched junction bases numbered 5, after V lost 5 bases and J lost 6 bases. CDR3 region: CASSTLGQGDGYTF. In DNA, the CDR3 is TGTGCCAGCAGTACGCTGGGACAGGGGGATGGCTACACCTTC.

The chain employs TRBV5-6 and TRBJ2-3, with D tentatively TRBD2 (5 bases). Germline V CDR1 and CDR2: SGHDT, YYEEEE. V lost 6 bases and J lost 2, with 19 bases in between. This CDR3 is built from 16 residues. For the CDR3, the DNA is TGTGCCAGCACCCCGGGGAATCCAAGCCACACAGATACGCAGTATTTT. It translates to CASTPGNPSHTDTQYF.

This chain joins TRBV9 and TRBJ1-1, with D uncertain. CDR1 is SGDLS and CDR2 is YYNGEE in the germline V gene. This CDR3 spans 14 amino acids. Trimming left V 0 bases short and J 4 bases short, with 10 bases between. The CDR3 loop is CASSVGGPLTEAFF. Written as DNA, the CDR3 is TGTGCCAGCAGCGTAGGAGGGCCTCTCACTGAAGCTTTCTTT.